A selection of T cell receptor beta chains follows, all from one sample in a study of blood T cell repertoires in COVID-19. Some clones are missing from TCRdb's copy, which holds only in-frame ones; the method was immunoSEQ multiplex PCR. The table lists some 320,000 clones, roughly 90% of them singletons. Sequencing input: PBMCs or T cells enriched from blood (not recorded which). These receptors were obtained from a woman between 45 and 65 years old who had been exposed to COVID-19. The CDR3 runs from the conserved cysteine through the conserved F or W. D genes are given only for firm matches. Clone size is shown for a subset of rows, as once, few, many or a class of expanded clone.

TRBJ1-5	once	TRBV19	.	CASKRANNQPQHF	TGTGCCAGTAAGCGGGCCAACAATCAGCCCCAGCATTTT
TRBJ1-6	.	TRBV3-1/TRBV3-2	.	CASSPTGDNSPLHF	TGTGCCAGCAGCCCTACGGGGGACAATTCACCCCTCCACTTT
TRBJ2-1	.	TRBV27	TRBD2	CASRLAGGYNEQFF	TGTGCCAGCAGGCTAGCGGGGGGGTACAATGAGCAGTTCTTC
TRBJ2-1	.	TRBV28	.	CASRTGNEQFF	TGTGCCAGCAGGACGGGGAATGAGCAGTTCTTC
TRBJ1-5	.	TRBV27	TRBD1	CASSPGQGNQPQHF	TGTGCCAGCAGTCCAGGACAGGGCAATCAGCCCCAGCATTTT
TRBJ1-5	.	TRBV18	.	CASSPQGNSNQPQHF	TGTGCCAGCTCGCCTCAGGGGAATAGCAATCAGCCCCAGCATTTT
TRBJ2-1	.	TRBV12-5	.	CASGRTPGVNEQFF	TGTGCTAGTGGCCGAACCCCAGGGGTCAATGAGCAGTTCTTC
TRBJ2-7	once	TRBV2	.	CASRDSGDEQYF	TGTGCCAGCAGGGACTCAGGGGACGAGCAGTACTTC
TRBJ1-1	.	TRBV4-1	.	CASSQAGQGPLLDPEAFF	TGCGCCAGCAGCCAAGCGGGACAAGGGCCATTACTGGACCCTGAAGCTTTCTTT
TRBJ2-3	.	TRBV7-2	TRBD2	CASSLGAGGYTDTQYF	TGTGCCAGCAGCTTAGGCGCGGGGGGGTACACAGATACGCAGTATTTT
TRBJ1-5	.	TRBV24-1	.	CATSDLEGHEPYSNQPQHF	TGTGCCACCAGTGATTTGGAGGGACACGAACCATATAGCAATCAGCCCCAGCATTTT
TRBJ2-1	.	TRBV4-2	TRBD1	CASSQDGTAYNEQFF	TGTGCCAGCAGCCAAGATGGGACAGCCTACAATGAGCAGTTCTTC
TRBJ1-1	.	TRBV29-1	.	CSADTMNTEAFF	TGCAGCGCCGACACGATGAACACTGAAGCTTTCTTT
TRBJ1-2	.	TRBV12-3/TRBV12-4	.	CASSPLGRDGYTF	TGTGCCAGCAGTCCTTTAGGTCGGGATGGCTACACCTTC
TRBJ1-1	.	TRBV24-1	.	CATSENIRGLGAFF	TGTGCCACCAGTGAGAATATTCGAGGCCTTGGAGCTTTCTTT
TRBJ1-2	.	TRBV7-9	.	CASSFFFNYGYTF	TGTGCCAGCAGCTTTTTCTTTAACTATGGCTACACCTTC
TRBJ1-1	once	TRBV6-5	TRBD1	CASSMTGTGRTEAFF	TGTGCCAGCAGTATGACCGGGACAGGGAGGACTGAAGCTTTCTTT
TRBJ1-2	.	TRBV27	.	CASRSRTTANYGYTF	TGTGCCAGCAGGAGCCGGACGACAGCTAACTATGGCTACACCTTC
TRBJ1-6	.	TRBV5-6	TRBD1	CASSLTDRDNSPLHF	TGTGCCAGCAGCTTGACGGACAGGGACAATTCACCCCTCCACTTT
TRBJ2-5	.	TRBV21-1	.	CASSKVGTSGGDYQETQYF	TGTGCCAGCAGCAAAGTGGGGACTAGCGGGGGGGACTACCAAGAGACCCAGTACTTC
TRBJ1-2	.	TRBV7-6	TRBD1	CASSLDPGGTYGYTF	TGTGCCAGCAGCTTAGACCCAGGGGGCACCTATGGCTACACCTTC
TRBJ2-7	.	TRBV5-6	.	CASSLVRSTEPYEQYF	TGTGCCAGCAGCTTGGTGCGGTCGACAGAGCCCTACGAGCAGTACTTC
TRBJ2-1	.	TRBV7-2	TRBD2	CASSLEGRGGYNEQFF	TGTGCCAGCAGTCTCGAAGGGCGGGGGGGTTACAATGAGCAGTTCTTC
TRBJ2-1	.	TRBV4-2	.	CASSQDQGQRYNEQFF	TGTGCCAGCAGCCAAGATCAAGGACAGAGATACAATGAGCAGTTCTTC
TRBJ1-1	.	TRBV5-8	.	CASTITTRGGNTEAFF	TGTGCCAGCACAATCACAACCCGGGGGGGTAACACTGAAGCTTTCTTT
TRBJ1-2	.	TRBV6-2/TRBV6-3	.	CASSRGDYGYTF	TGTGCCAGCAGCCGGGGGGACTATGGCTACACCTTC